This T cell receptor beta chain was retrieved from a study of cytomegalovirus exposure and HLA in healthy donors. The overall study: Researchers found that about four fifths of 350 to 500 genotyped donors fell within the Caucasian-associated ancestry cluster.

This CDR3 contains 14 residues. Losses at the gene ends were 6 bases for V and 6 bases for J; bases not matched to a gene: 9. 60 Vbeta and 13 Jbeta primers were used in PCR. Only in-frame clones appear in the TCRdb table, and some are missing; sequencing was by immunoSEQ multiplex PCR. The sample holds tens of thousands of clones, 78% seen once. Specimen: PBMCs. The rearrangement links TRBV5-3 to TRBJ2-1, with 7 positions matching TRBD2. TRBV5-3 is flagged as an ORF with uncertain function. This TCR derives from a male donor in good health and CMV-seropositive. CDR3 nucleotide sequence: TGTGCCAGAAAAAATAGCGGGTCTGCCAATGAGCAGTTCTTC. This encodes CARKNSGSANEQFF.